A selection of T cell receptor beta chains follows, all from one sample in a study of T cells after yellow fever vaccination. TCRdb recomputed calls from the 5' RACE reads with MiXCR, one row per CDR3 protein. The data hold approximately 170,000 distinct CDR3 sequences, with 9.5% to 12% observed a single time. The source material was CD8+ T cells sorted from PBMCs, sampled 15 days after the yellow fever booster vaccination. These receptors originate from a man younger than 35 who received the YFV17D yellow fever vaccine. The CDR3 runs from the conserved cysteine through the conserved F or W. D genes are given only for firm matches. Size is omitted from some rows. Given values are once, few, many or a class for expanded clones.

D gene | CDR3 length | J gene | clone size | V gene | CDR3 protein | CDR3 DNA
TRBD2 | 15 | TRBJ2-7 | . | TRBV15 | CATSRDLGAGGEQYF | TGTGCCACCAGCAGAGATTTAGGGGCGGGAGGCGAGCAGTACTTC
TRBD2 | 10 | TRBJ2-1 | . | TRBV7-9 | CAWGGDEQFF | TGTGCTTGGGGGGGGGATGAGCAGTTCTTC
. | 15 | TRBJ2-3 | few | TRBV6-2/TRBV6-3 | CASSYADRATDTQYF | TGTGCCAGCAGTTACGCCGACCGTGCCACAGATACGCAGTATTTT
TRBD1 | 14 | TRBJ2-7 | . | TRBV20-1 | CSARARQGGYEQYF | TGCAGTGCTAGAGCCCGACAGGGTGGATACGAGCAGTACTTC
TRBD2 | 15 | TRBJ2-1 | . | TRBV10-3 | CAISESERGGNEQFF | TGTGCCATCAGTGAGTCCGAGCGGGGGGGCAATGAGCAGTTCTTC
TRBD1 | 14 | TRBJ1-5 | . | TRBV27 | CASSRQGLNQPQHF | TGTGCCAGCAGTCGACAGGGCCTGAATCAGCCCCAGCATTTT
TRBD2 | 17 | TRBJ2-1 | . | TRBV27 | CASSSIAGALSYNEQFF | TGTGCCAGCAGTTCAATAGCGGGGGCCCTCTCCTACAATGAGCAGTTCTTC
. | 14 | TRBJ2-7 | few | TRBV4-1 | CASSQDGSSYEQYF | TGCGCCAGCAGCCAAGATGGCAGTTCGTACGAGCAGTACTTC
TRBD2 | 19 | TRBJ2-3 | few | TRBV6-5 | CASSWLAGVSPTSTDTQYF | TGTGCCAGCAGTTGGCTAGCGGGCGTCTCCCCAACTAGCACAGATACGCAGTATTTT
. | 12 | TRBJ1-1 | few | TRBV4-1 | CASSQEAGPAFF | TGCGCCAGCAGCCAAGAGGCAGGGCCAGCTTTCTTT
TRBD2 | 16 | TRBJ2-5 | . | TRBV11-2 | CASSPGLAGRQETQYF | TGTGCCAGCAGCCCGGGACTAGCGGGGCGGCAAGAGACCCAGTACTTC
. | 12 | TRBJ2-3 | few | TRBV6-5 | CASSGGADTQYF | TGTGCCAGTTCCGGCGGGGCAGATACGCAGTATTTT
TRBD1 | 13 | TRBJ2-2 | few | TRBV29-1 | CSAGQENTGELFF | TGCAGCGCTGGACAGGAGAACACCGGGGAGCTGTTTTTT
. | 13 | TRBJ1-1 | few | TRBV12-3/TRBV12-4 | CASSPKGGSEAFF | TGTGCCAGCAGTCCGAAGGGAGGTTCTGAAGCTTTCTTT
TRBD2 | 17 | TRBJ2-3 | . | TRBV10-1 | CASSGTTSGEHTDTQYF | TGCGCCAGCAGTGGTACGACTAGCGGGGAACACACAGATACGCAGTATTTT
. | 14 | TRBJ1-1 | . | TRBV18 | CASSPTPLTTEAFF | TGTGCCAGCTCACCCACACCATTGACTACTGAAGCTTTCTTT
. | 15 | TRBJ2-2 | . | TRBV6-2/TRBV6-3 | CASNPIFANTGELFF | TGTGCCAGCAATCCTATATTTGCGAACACCGGGGAGCTGTTTTTT
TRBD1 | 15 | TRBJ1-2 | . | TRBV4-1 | CASRHVGQPIYGYTF | TGCGCCAGCAGGCACGTGGGACAGCCGATCTATGGCTACACCTTC
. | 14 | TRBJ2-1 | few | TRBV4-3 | CASSQEDVGGEQFF | TGCGCCAGCAGCCAAGAGGACGTGGGTGGTGAGCAGTTCTTC
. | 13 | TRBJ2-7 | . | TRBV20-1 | CSARSGDSYEQYF | TGCAGTGCTAGGTCAGGGGACTCCTACGAGCAGTACTTC